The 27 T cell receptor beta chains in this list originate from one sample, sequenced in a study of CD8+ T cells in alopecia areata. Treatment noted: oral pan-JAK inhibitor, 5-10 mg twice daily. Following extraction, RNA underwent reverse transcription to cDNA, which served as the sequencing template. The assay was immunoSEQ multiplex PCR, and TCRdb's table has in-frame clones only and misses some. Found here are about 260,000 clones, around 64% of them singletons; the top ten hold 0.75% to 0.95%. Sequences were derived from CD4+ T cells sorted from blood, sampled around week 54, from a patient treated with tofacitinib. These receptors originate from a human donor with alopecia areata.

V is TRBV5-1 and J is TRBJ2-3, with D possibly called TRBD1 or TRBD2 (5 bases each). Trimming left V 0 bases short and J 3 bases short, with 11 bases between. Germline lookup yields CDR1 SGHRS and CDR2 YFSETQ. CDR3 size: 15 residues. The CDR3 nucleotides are TGCGCCAGCAGCTTGGGGGACCAAGGGACAGATACGCAGTATTTT. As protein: CASSLGDQGTDTQYF.

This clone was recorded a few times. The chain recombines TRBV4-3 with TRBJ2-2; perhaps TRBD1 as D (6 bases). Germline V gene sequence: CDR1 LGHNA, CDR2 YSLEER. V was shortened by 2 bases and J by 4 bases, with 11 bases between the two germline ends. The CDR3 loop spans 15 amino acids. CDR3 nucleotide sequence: TGCGCCAGCAGCCAACACACAGGGCCCACCGGGGAGCTGTTTTTT. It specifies CASSQHTGPTGELFF.

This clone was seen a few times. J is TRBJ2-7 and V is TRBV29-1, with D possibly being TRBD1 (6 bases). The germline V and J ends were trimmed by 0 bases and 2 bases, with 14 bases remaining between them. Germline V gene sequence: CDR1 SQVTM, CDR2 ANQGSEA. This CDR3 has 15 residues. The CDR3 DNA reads TGCAGCGTTGAAGATAGGGGGACACATCCCTACGAGCAGTACTTC. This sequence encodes CSVEDRGTHPYEQYF.

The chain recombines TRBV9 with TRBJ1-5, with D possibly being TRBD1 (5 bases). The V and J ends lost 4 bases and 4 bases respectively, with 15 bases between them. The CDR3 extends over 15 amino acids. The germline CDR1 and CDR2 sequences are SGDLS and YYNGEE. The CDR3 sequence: CASSRGPDRNQPQHF. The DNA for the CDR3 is TGTGCCAGCAGCCGGGGACCCGATCGGAATCAGCCCCAGCATTTT.

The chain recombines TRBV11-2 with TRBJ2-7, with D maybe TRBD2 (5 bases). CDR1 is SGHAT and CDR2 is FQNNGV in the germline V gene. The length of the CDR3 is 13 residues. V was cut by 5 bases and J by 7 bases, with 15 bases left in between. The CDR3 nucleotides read TGTGCCAGCAGCCTTGCGGGCGAGAAGGAGCAGTACTTC. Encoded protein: CASSLAGEKEQYF.

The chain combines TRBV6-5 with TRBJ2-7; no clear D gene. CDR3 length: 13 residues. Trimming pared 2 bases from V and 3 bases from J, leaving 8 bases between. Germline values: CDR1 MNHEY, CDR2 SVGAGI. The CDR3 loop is CASSYTPIYEQYF. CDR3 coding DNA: TGTGCCAGCAGTTACACGCCAATCTACGAGCAGTACTTC.

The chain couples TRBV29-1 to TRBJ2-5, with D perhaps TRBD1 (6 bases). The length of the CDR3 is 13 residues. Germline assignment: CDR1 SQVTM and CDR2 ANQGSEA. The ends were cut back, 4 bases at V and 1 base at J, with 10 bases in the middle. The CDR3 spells CSVARDTQETQYF. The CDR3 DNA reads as TGCAGCGTTGCCCGGGACACCCAAGAGACCCAGTACTTC. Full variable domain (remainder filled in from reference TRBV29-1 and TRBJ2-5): SAVISQKPSRDICQRGTSLTIQCQVDSQVTMMFWYRQQPGQSLTLIATANQGSEATYESGFVIDKFPISRPNLTFSTLTVSNMSPEDSSIYLCSVARDTQETQYFGPGTRLLVL.

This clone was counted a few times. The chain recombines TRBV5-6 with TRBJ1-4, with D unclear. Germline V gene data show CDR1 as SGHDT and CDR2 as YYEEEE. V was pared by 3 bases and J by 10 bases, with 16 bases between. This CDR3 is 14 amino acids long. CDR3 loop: CASSSLNEGGKLFF. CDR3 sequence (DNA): TGTGCCAGCAGCTCCTTGAATGAGGGAGGAAAACTGTTTTTT.

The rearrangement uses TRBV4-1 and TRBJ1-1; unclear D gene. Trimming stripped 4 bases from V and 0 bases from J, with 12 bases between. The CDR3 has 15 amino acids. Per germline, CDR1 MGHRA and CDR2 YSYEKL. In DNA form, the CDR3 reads TGCGCCAGCAGCCGGGAGGAGTCTTTGAACACTGAAGCTTTCTTT. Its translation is CASSREESLNTEAFF.

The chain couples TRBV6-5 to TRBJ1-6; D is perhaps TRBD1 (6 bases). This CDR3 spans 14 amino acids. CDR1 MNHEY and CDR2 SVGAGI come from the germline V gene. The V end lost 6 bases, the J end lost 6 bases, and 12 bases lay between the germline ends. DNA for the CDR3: TGTGCCAGCAGCCCGGGACAACCTAATTCACCCCTCCACTTT. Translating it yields CASSPGQPNSPLHF.

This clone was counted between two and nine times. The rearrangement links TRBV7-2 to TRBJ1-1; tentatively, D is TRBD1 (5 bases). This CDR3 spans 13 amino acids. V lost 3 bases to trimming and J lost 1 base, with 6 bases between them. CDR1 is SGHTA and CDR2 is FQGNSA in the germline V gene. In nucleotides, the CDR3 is TGTGCCAGCAGCTTTACAGGGAACACTGAAGCTTTCTTT. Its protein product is CASSFTGNTEAFF.

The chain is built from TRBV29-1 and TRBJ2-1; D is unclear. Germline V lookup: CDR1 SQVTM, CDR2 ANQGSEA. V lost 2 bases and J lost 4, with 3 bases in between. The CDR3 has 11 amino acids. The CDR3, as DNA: TGCAGCGTTGAACCTTACAATGAGCAGTTCTTC. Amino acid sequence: CSVEPYNEQFF.

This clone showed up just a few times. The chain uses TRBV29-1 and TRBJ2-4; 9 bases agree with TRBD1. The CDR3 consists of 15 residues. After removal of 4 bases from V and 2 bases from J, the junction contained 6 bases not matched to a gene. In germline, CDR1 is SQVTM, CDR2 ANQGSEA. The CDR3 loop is CSVVRDRATKNIQYF. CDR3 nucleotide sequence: TGCAGCGTTGTAAGGGACAGGGCTACCAAAAACATTCAGTACTTC.

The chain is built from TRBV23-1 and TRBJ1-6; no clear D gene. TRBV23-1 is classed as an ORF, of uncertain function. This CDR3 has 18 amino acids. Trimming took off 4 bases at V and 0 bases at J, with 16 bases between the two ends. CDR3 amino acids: CASSREGTESSYNSPLHF. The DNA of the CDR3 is TGCGCCAGCAGTCGTGAGGGAACAGAGAGCTCCTATAATTCACCCCTCCACTTT.

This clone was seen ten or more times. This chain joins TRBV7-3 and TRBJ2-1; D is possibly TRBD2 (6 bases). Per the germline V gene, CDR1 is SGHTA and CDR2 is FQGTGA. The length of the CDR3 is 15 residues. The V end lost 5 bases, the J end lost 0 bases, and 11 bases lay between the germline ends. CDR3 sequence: CASSVAASSYNEQFF. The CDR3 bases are TGTGCCAGCAGCGTAGCGGCCAGCTCCTACAATGAGCAGTTCTTC.

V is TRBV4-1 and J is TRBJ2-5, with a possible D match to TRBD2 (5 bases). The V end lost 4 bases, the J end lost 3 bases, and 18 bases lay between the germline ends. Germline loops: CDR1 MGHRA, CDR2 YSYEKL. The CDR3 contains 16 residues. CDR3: CASSLSPSRDEETQYF. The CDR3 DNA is TGCGCCAGCAGCCTCTCCCCCAGCCGGGATGAAGAGACCCAGTACTTC.

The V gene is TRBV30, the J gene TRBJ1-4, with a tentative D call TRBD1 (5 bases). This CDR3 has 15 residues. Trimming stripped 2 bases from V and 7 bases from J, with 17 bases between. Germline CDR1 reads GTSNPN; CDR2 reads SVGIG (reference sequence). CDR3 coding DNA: TGTGCCTGGAGTTTTGGGGCCACTCGGGGTGAAAAACTGTTTTTT. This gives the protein CAWSFGATRGEKLFF.

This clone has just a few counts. The CDR3 nucleotides read TGTGCCAGCAGCTCCCAGGCGAACACTGAAGCTTTCTTT. As protein: CASSSQANTEAFF. The chain is built from TRBV11-2 and TRBJ1-1, with D hard to call. The CDR3 totals 13 residues. V was shortened by 4 bases and J by 1 base, with 7 bases between the two germline ends. The germline V gene has CDR1 SGHAT and CDR2 FQNNGV. Full variable domain (rest looked up from reference TRBV11-2 and TRBJ1-1): EAGVAQSPRYKIIEKRQSVAFWCNPISGHATLYWYQQILGQGPKLLIQFQNNGVVDDSQLPKDRFSAERLKGVDSTLKIQPAKLEDSAVYLCASSSQANTEAFFGQGTRLTVV.

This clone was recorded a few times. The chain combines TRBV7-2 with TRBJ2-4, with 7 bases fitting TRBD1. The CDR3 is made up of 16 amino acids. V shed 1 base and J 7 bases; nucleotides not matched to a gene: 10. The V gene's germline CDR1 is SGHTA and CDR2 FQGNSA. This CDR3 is CASSLGDQGVGNIQYF. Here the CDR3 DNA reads TGTGCCAGCAGCTTAGGCGACCAGGGGGTCGGGAACATTCAGTACTTC.

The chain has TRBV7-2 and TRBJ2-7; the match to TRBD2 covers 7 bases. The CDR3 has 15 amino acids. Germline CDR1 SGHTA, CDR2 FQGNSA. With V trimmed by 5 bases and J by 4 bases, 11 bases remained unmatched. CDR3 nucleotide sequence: TGTGCCAGCAGCCCATACGCGGGGGTCGTATACGAGCAGTACTTC. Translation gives CASSPYAGVVYEQYF.

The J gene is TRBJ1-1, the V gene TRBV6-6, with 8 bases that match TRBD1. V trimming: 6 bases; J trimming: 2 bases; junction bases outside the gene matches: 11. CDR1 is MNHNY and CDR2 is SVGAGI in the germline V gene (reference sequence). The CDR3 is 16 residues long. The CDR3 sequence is CASSRTGLGSNTEAFF. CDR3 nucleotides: TGTGCCAGCAGCCGGACAGGGCTTGGGTCTAACACTGAAGCTTTCTTT.

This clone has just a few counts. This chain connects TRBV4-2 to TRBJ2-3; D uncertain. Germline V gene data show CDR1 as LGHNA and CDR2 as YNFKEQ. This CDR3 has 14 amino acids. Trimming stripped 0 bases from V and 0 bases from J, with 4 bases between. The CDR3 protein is CASSQDSSTDTQYF. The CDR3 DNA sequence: TGTGCCAGCAGCCAAGATAGTAGCACAGATACGCAGTATTTT.

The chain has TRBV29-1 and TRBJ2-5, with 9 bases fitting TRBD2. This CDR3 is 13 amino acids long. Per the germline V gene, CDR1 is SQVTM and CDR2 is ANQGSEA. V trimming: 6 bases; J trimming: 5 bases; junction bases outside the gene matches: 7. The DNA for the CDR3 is TGCAGCGTCCTGCCTAGCGGGGCCGAGACCCAGTACTTC. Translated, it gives CSVLPSGAETQYF.

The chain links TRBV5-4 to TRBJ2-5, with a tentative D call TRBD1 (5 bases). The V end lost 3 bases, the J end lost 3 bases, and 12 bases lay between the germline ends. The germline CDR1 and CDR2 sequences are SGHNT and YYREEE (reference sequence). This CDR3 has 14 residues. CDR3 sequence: CASSSRQGKETQYF. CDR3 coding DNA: TGTGCCAGCAGCTCCCGCCAGGGAAAAGAGACCCAGTACTTC.

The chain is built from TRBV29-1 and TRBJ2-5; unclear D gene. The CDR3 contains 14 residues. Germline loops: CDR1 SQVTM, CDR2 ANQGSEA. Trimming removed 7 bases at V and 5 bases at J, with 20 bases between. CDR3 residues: CSGGLLPVGETQYF. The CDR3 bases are TGCAGCGGCGGCCTACTCCCAGTTGGGGAGACCCAGTACTTC.

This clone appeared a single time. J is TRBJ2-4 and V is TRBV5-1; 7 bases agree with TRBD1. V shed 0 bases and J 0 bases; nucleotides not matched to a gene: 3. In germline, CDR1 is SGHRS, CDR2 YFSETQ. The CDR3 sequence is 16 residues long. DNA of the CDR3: TGCGCCAGCAGCTTGGGACAGGGTCTAGCCAAAAACATTCAGTACTTC. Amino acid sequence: CASSLGQGLAKNIQYF.

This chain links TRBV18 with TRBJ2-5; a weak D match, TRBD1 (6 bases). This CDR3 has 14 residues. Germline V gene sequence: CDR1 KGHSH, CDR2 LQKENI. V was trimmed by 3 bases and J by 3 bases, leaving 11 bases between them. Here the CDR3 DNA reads TGTGCCAGCTCACCTCAATGGACAGAAGAGACCCAGTACTTC. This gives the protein CASSPQWTEETQYF.